This T cell receptor beta chain was sequenced for a study of blood T cell repertoires in COVID-19. On the study more broadly: The United States, Italy and Spain were the sources of the acute and convalescent COVID-19 samples. From T cells, B-cell-depleted T cells, or PBMCs came the material, which was cDNA or gDNA.

This CDR3 region has 15 residues. The V gene's germline CDR1 is MNHNY and CDR2 SVGAGI (reference sequence). J gave up 0 bases and V 5 bases, and 3 bases lay outside the gene matches. In the original workflow: Estimates of nucleated cell counts were drawn from the amplification of reference gene primers. Data came from immunoSEQ multiplex PCR; TCRdb stores just in-frame clones and leaves some out. V and J calls and clone size are given by that table; D and trimming were obtained from the DNA. The sample includes 110,000 or so clones, roughly 81% of them seen just once. The clonotype originates from a woman in her 70s with acute or convalescent COVID-19. The sequenced sample was peripheral blood. The chain carries TRBV6-6 and TRBJ2-7; TRBD2 matches at 11 bases. The CDR3 region has the DNA TGTGCCAGCAGTGACGGGACTAGCGGCTCCTACGAGCAGTACTTC. Translated: CASSDGTSGSYEQYF.